The rows below give T cell receptor beta chains drawn from one sample of a study of blood T cell repertoires in COVID-19. Sequencing was performed with immunoSEQ multiplex PCR; in TCRdb, only in-frame clones are kept and a portion is missing. This sample yields around 150,000 clones, of which around 77% are seen a single time; about 8.7% belongs to the top ten. Sequencing used peripheral blood. Receptors originate from a man between 50 and 59 years old with active or convalescent COVID-19. The CDR3 runs from the conserved cysteine through the conserved F or W. A D gene is named only where the DNA matches it firmly. Clone size, where shown, is once, few, many, or a class for clones that have expanded.

j_call v_call d_call clone_size cdr3_aa cdr3_nt
TRBJ2-7 TRBV6-5 TRBD2 . CASSSAGVEYEQYF TGTGCCAGCAGTTCAGCGGGAGTGGAGTACGAGCAGTACTTC
TRBJ2-5 TRBV18 . . CASSPSAVQETQYF TGTGCCAGCTCACCCTCTGCGGTGCAAGAGACCCAGTACTTC
TRBJ2-1 TRBV19 TRBD2 . CASSMPTSDNEQFF TGTGCCAGTAGTATGCCCACTAGCGACAATGAGCAGTTCTTC
TRBJ1-2 TRBV4-2 . . CASSESSTAHYGYTF TGTGCCAGCAGCGAAAGTTCGACAGCCCACTATGGCTACACCTTC
TRBJ2-7 TRBV29-1 TRBD2 . CSVPLAGEHEQYF TGCAGCGTCCCACTAGCGGGAGAACACGAGCAGTACTTC
TRBJ2-3 TRBV27 TRBD2 . CASRNSGSPDTQYF TGTGCCAGCAGAAATAGCGGGAGCCCAGATACGCAGTATTTT
TRBJ1-4 TRBV28 . once CASTVLGEKLFF TGTGCCAGCACCGTACTAGGTGAAAAACTGTTTTTT
TRBJ1-5 TRBV5-1 TRBD1 few CASSLGQGFNQPQHF TGCGCCAGCAGCTTGGGACAGGGCTTCAATCAGCCCCAGCATTTT
TRBJ2-5 TRBV6-5 . . CASKWTEGQETQYF TGTGCCAGCAAATGGACGGAGGGGCAAGAGACCCAGTACTTC
TRBJ1-2 TRBV23-1 . . CASQGYGYTF TGCGCCAGTCAGGGATATGGCTACACCTTC
TRBJ1-5 TRBV5-1 TRBD1 . CASSPGQDHQPQHF TGCGCCAGCAGCCCGGGACAGGATCATCAGCCCCAGCATTTT
TRBJ1-1 TRBV28 . . CASSFYSEAFF TGTGCCAGCAGTTTTTACAGTGAAGCTTTCTTT
TRBJ2-7 TRBV14 . . CASVDFYEQYF TGTGCCAGCGTTGACTTCTACGAGCAGTACTTC
TRBJ2-1 TRBV27 . once CASSLDYYNEQFF TGTGCCAGCAGTTTGGACTACTACAATGAGCAGTTCTTC
TRBJ1-2 TRBV28 TRBD1 once CASSFLQGAYGYTF TGTGCCAGCAGTTTCCTACAGGGGGCTTATGGCTACACCTTC
TRBJ1-1 TRBV29-1 TRBD1 . CSAWDRGYTEAFF TGCAGCGCCTGGGACAGGGGGTACACTGAAGCTTTCTTT
TRBJ2-1 TRBV7-2 TRBD2 . CASTLAGGVSNEQFF TGTGCCAGCACCTTAGCGGGAGGGGTTTCGAATGAGCAGTTCTTC
TRBJ2-1 TRBV18 TRBD1 . CASSPDRGHNEQFF TGTGCCAGCTCACCGGACAGGGGACACAATGAGCAGTTCTTC
TRBJ2-3 TRBV9 TRBD1 . CASSVTSGTEDTQYF TGTGCCAGCAGCGTCACCTCCGGGACAGAAGATACGCAGTATTTT
TRBJ2-5 TRBV19 TRBD2 . CASSIGRAGETQYF TGTGCCAGTAGTATCGGGAGGGCCGGGGAGACCCAGTACTTC